The text below deals with one T cell receptor beta chain. Sequencing was performed with immunoSEQ multiplex PCR; in TCRdb, only in-frame clones are kept and a portion is missing. Here the sample spans 1,500,000 or so clones, more than 95% being singletons. Germline CDR1 reads SGHRS; CDR2 reads YFSETQ. The CDR3 runs 14 residues. The junction had 5 bases not matched to a gene; V was cut back by 4 bases and J by 2 bases. These data are taken from a study of shared clonotypes between healthy human individuals. The chain employs TRBV5-1 and TRBJ2-7; 8 bases are a match to TRBD1. Sequencing was carried out using naive CD4+ T cells sorted from blood. Subset in this sample: CD45RA+ positively selected. The sequence came from a man aged 25 to 45 in good health. The CDR3 is CASSQGQATYEQYF. For the CDR3, the DNA is TGCGCCAGCAGCCAGGGACAGGCAACCTACGAGCAGTACTTC.